The 5 T cell receptor beta chains below were found in one sample sequenced in a study of shared clonotypes between healthy human individuals. TCRdb's table, derived via immunoSEQ multiplex PCR, lists solely in-frame clones and lacks some. Of hundreds of thousands of clones listed, approximately 74% were seen once; the top ten hold under 2%. The source material was memory CD4+ T cells sorted from blood. Subset denoted: CD45RA-negative fraction. These receptors were obtained from a woman aged 25 to 45 in good health.

The V gene is TRBV29-1, the J gene TRBJ2-2; D is undetermined. Germline V gives CDR1 SQVTM, CDR2 ANQGSEA. This CDR3 region has 12 residues. V was trimmed by 5 bases and J by 6 bases, leaving 10 bases between them. In nucleotides, the CDR3 is TGCAGCGTTTCTGGGGTGGCCGGGGAGCTGTTTTTT. Translation: CSVSGVAGELFF.

The chain recombines TRBV11-2 with TRBJ2-3, with TRBD2 identical over 12 bases. Germline values: CDR1 SGHAT, CDR2 FQNNGV. This CDR3 comprises 16 residues. V lost 5 bases to trimming and J lost 7 bases; unmatched junction nucleotides: 10. CDR3: CASSPLLAGGHYTQYF. The CDR3 DNA follows: TGTGCCAGCAGCCCTCTCCTAGCGGGAGGGCACTATACGCAGTATTTT.

The sample holds a few counts of this clone. The CDR3 bases are TGTGCCAGCAGTTACCCGGGACAGCAGAACACTGAAGCTTTCTTT. This translates into CASSYPGQQNTEAFF. This rearrangement joins TRBV28 to TRBJ1-1, with TRBD1 matching over 7 bases. The V gene's germline CDR1 is MDHEN and CDR2 SYDVKM. Trimming at V came to 4 bases and at J to 1 base, leaving 6 bases not matched to a gene. The CDR3 runs 15 residues.

The V gene is TRBV21-1, the J gene TRBJ2-7. TRBV21-1 is an annotated pseudogene. This CDR3 has 12 amino acids. The CDR3 DNA sequence: TGTGCCAGCAGCAAAATCCCCTACGAGCAGTACTTC. This codes for CASSKIPYEQYF.

The chain has TRBV27 and TRBJ2-7, with D uncertain. Germline lookup yields CDR1 MNHEY and CDR2 SMNVEV (reference sequence). The V end was cut by 6 bases, the J end by 0 bases, with 12 bases between. CDR3 length equals 14 residues. CDR3 nucleotide sequence: TGTGCCAGCAGGGGCACGCGACTCTCCTACGAGCAGTACTTC. Residues: CASRGTRLSYEQYF.